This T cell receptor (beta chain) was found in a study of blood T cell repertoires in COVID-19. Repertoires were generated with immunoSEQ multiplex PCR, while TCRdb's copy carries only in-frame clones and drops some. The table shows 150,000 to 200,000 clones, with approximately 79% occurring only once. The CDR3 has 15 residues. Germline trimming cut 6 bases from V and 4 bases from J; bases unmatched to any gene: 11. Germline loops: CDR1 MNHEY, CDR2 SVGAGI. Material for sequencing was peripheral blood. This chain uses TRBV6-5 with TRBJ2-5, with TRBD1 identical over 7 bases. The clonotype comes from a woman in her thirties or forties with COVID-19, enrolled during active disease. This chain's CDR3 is CASSVTGQRGETQYF. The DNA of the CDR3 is TGTGCCAGCAGCGTGACAGGGCAAAGGGGAGAGACCCAGTACTTC.